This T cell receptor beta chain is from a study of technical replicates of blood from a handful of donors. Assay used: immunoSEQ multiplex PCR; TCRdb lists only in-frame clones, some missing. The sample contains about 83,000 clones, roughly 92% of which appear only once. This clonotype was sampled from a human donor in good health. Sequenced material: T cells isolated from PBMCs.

CDR3 nucleotide sequence: TGTGCCAGCAGCTTAGGAGTCCGCGAGCAGTACTTC. This sequence encodes CASSLGVREQYF. V usage is TRBV11-2 and J usage is TRBJ2-7, with D unclear. Trimming took 1 base from V and 6 from J, leaving 7 bases between them. The CDR3 contains 12 residues. Per germline, CDR1 SGHAT and CDR2 FQNNGV. The full variable domain, in which reference TRBV11-2 and TRBJ2-7 provide the parts outside the CDR3, is EAGVAQSPRYKIIEKRQSVAFWCNPISGHATLYWYQQILGQGPKLLIQFQNNGVVDDSQLPKDRFSAERLKGVDSTLKIQPAKLEDSAVYLCASSLGVREQYFGPGTRLTVT.